One sample yielded the 11 T cell receptor beta chains listed below, sequenced in a study of CD8+ T cells in alopecia areata. Treatment in this sample: oral pan-JAK inhibitor, 5-10 mg twice daily. Once RNA had been extracted, it was reverse transcribed into cDNA to act as the sequencing template. Clones were sequenced by immunoSEQ multiplex PCR, and TCRdb holds only the in-frame ones, with some missing. The repertoire holds more than 110,000 clones, 80% to 90% seen once, with roughly 25% in the top ten. The sample was CD8+ T cells sorted from blood, taken at week 4, from a patient treated with tofacitinib. The receptor source for this set is a human donor with alopecia areata.

The chain is built from TRBV13 and TRBJ2-7, with D tentatively TRBD2 (5 bases). Germline V lookup: CDR1 PRHDT, CDR2 FYEKMQ (reference sequence). V lost 0 bases and J lost 0, with 12 bases in between. CDR3 length: 16 residues. The CDR3 DNA reads as TGTGCCAGCAGCTTAGGAGGAGGAGAGGACTCCTACGAGCAGTACTTC. It translates to CASSLGGGEDSYEQYF.

This chain joins TRBV14 and TRBJ2-3, with 12 nucleotides matching TRBD2. V lost 0 bases, J lost 1 base, and 5 bases stayed unmatched. This CDR3 comprises 18 residues. CDR1 SGHDN and CDR2 FVKESK come from the germline V gene. The CDR3 protein is CASSQDQTSGGRTDTQYF. The DNA for the CDR3 is TGTGCCAGCAGCCAAGATCAGACTAGCGGGGGACGCACAGATACGCAGTATTTT.

The chain links TRBV4-2 to TRBJ2-7; D unresolved. Trimming took off 0 bases at V and 5 bases at J, with 11 bases between the two ends. The CDR3 extends over 14 amino acids. CDR1 and CDR2 from the germline V gene are LGHNA and YNFKEQ. The CDR3 loop is CASSQDLGEDEQYF. CDR3 bases: TGTGCCAGCAGCCAAGATCTCGGAGAGGACGAGCAGTACTTC.

This rearrangement joins TRBV27 to TRBJ2-7; possible D gene TRBD2, 6 bases. The CDR3 has 15 amino acids. Trimming took off 2 bases at V and 4 bases at J, with 15 bases between the two ends. Per the germline V gene, CDR1 is MNHEY and CDR2 is SMNVEV (reference sequence). The CDR3, as DNA: TGTGCCAGCAGTTTAGAGGGGAGGACTACTTACGAGCAGTACTTC. Encoded protein: CASSLEGRTTYEQYF.

The chain recombines TRBV2 with TRBJ2-5, with a weak D call TRBD2 (6 bases). Germline V lookup: CDR1 SNHLY, CDR2 FYNNEI. CDR3 size: 16 residues. Trimming took off 5 bases at V and 0 bases at J, with 16 bases between the two ends. CDR3 nucleotides: TGTGCCAGCAGTCATCCGGGACTCCCGTACCAAGAGACCCAGTACTTC. Its translation is CASSHPGLPYQETQYF.

This chain connects TRBV6-4 to TRBJ2-3, with TRBD1 identical over 9 bases. The length of the CDR3 is 14 residues. Unmatched junction bases numbered 12, after V lost 11 bases and J lost 6 bases. Germline CDR1 is MRHNA and CDR2 is SNTAGT. The CDR3 DNA follows: TGTGCCGGGGTTACAGGGGGCGGTGTGGATACGCAGTATTTT. This encodes CAGVTGGGVDTQYF.

V gene TRBV27 combines with J gene TRBJ2-1; 7 nucleotides match TRBD2. The CDR3 has 11 residues. Germline CDR1 and CDR2: MNHEY and SMNVEV (reference sequence). J lost 8 bases, V lost 9 bases, and 4 bases had no gene match. The CDR3 here is CASARGYEQFF. The DNA for the CDR3 is TGTGCCAGTGCGCGGGGGTATGAGCAGTTCTTC.

This clone was recorded once. This specimen includes other DNA sequences encoding the same CDR3. This chain uses TRBV19 with TRBJ2-2, with 7 bases that match TRBD2. Germline V lookup: CDR1 LNHDA, CDR2 SQIVND (reference sequence). V dropped 5 bases and J dropped 0; count of bases not matched to a gene: 12. The CDR3 length is 18 residues. CDR3 coding DNA: TGTGCCAGTAGTTGGAGCGGGCCGGGGGGTGCGAACACCGGGGAGCTGTTTTTT. Its translation is CASSWSGPGGANTGELFF. Variable domain in full (rest from reference TRBV19 and TRBJ2-2): DGGITQSPKYLFRKEGQNVTLSCEQNLNHDAMYWYRQDPGQGLRLIYYSQIVNDFQKGDIAEGYSVSREKKESFPLTVTSAQKNPTAFYLCASSWSGPGGANTGELFFGEGSRLTVL.

This clone was counted a few times. This rearrangement joins TRBV7-9 to TRBJ2-5, with D perhaps matching TRBD1 (6 bases). The CDR3 runs to 14 residues. Germline CDR1 reads SEHNR; CDR2 reads FQNEAQ (reference sequence). Deletions cut 5 bases from V and 6 bases from J, with 16 bases between. The DNA of the CDR3 is TGTGCCAGCAGCCCCAAACAGGGCAGCCAGACCCAGTACTTC. Residues: CASSPKQGSQTQYF.

The J gene is TRBJ1-5, the V gene TRBV10-3, with D maybe TRBD1 (5 bases). Germline V gene data show CDR1 as ENHRY and CDR2 as SYGVKD. CDR3 size: 15 residues. V lost 1 base to trimming and J lost 4 bases, with 11 bases between them. As DNA, the CDR3 is TGTGCCATCAGTGAGTTGGAAGGGGATAATCAGCCCCAGCATTTT. Translating it yields CAISELEGDNQPQHF.

The chain has TRBV7-9 and TRBJ2-3; D possibly corresponds to TRBD1 (6 bases). The germline V and J ends were trimmed by 5 bases and 2 bases, with 20 bases remaining between them. This CDR3 contains 17 residues. Germline V lookup: CDR1 SEHNR, CDR2 FQNEAQ (reference sequence). The CDR3 coding sequence is TGTGCCAGCAGCGACGGCATCTTGGACAGACACACAGATACGCAGTATTTT. Translation gives CASSDGILDRHTDTQYF.